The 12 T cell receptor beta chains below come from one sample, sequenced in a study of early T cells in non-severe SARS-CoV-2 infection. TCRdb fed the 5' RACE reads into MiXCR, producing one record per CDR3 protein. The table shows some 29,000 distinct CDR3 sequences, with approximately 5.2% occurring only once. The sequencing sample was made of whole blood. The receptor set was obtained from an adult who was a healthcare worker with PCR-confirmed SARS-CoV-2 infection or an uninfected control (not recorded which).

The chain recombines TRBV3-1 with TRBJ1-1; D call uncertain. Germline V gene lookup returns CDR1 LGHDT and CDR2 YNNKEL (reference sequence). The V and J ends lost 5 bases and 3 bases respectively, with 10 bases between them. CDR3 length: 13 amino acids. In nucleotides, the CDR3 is TGTGCCAGCAGCTATGGGGAGTACACTGAAGCTTTCTTT. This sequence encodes CASSYGEYTEAFF.

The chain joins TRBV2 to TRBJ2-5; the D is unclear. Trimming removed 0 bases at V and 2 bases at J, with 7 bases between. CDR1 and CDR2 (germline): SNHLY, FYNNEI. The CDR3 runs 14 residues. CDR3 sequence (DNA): TGTGCCAGCAGTGAAGCCCTAGGACAAGAGACCCAGTACTTC. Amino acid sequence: CASSEALGQETQYF.

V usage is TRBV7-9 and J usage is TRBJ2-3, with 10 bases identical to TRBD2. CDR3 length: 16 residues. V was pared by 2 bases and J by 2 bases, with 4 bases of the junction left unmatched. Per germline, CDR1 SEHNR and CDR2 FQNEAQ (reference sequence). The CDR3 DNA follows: TGTGCCAGCAGCTTATGGCTAGCGGGAGTCACAGATACGCAGTATTTT. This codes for CASSLWLAGVTDTQYF.

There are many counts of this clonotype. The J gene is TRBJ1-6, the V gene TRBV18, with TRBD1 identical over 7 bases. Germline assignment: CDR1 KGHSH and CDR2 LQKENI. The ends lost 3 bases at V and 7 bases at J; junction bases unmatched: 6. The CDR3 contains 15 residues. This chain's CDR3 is CASSPGQIENSPLHF. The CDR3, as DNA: TGTGCCAGCTCACCGGGACAGATAGAAAATTCACCCCTCCACTTT.

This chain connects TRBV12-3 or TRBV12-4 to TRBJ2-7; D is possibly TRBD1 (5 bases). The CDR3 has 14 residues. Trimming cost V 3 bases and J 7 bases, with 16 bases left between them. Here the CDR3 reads CASSFSGPLGEQYF. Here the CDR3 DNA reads TGTGCCAGCAGTTTTTCAGGGCCCCTCGGGGAGCAGTACTTC.

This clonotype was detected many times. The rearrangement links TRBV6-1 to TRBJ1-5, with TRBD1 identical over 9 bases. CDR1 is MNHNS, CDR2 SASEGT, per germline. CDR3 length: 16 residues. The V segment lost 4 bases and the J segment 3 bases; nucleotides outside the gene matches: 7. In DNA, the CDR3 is TGTGCCAGCAGTGGAAGGGACAGGGAATTCAATCAGCCCCAGCATTTT. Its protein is CASSGRDREFNQPQHF.

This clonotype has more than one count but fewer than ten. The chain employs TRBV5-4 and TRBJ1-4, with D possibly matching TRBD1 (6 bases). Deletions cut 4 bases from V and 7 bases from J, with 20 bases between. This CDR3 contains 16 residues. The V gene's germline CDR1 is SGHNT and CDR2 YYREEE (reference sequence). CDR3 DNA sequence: TGTGCCAGCAGCAAGTGGGCACAGGGTCCGAGTGAAAAACTGTTTTTT. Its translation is CASSKWAQGPSEKLFF.

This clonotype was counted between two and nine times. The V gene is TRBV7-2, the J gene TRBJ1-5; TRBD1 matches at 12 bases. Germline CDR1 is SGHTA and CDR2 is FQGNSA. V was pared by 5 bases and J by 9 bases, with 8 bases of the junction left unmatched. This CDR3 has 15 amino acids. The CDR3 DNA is TGTGCCAGCAGCCAACATGGGACAGGGGGCAGGCCCCAGCATTTT. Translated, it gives CASSQHGTGGRPQHF.

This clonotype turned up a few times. The CDR3 reads CSVEPTYEQYF. In DNA, the CDR3 is TGCAGTGTTGAACCCACCTACGAGCAGTACTTC. The J gene is TRBJ2-7, the V gene TRBV20-1, with D unclear. The CDR3 totals 11 residues. Germline-derived CDR1 and CDR2 are DFQATT and SNEGSKA (reference sequence). Trimming took 7 bases from V and 2 from J, leaving 9 bases between them.

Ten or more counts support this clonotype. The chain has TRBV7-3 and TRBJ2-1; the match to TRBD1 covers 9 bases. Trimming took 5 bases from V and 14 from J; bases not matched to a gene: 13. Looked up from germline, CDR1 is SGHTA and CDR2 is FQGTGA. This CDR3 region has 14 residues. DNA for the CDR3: TGTGCCAGCAGCCTATTGGCGGGACAGGGCTTTAAGTTCTTC. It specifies CASSLLAGQGFKFF.

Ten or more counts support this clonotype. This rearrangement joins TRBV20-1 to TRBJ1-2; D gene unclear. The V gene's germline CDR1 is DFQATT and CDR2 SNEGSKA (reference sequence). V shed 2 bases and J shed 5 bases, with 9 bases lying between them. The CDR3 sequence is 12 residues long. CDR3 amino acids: CSARPGLYGYTF. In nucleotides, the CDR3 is TGCAGTGCTAGACCAGGCTTGTATGGCTACACCTTC.

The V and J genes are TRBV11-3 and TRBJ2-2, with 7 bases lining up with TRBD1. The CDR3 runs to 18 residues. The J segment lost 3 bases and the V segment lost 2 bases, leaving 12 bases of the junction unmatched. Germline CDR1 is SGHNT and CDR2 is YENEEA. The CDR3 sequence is CASSLRGPATGDTGELFF. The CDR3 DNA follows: TGTGCCAGCAGCTTACGCGGACCTGCCACAGGGGACACCGGGGAGCTGTTTTTT.